The present TCR beta chain was sequenced within a study of blood T cell repertoires in COVID-19. Study details: Samples came from the United States, Italy and Spain, spanning acute and convalescent COVID-19. Sample material is recorded as cDNA or gDNA derived from T cells, B-cell-depleted T cells, or PBMCs.

Germline lookup yields CDR1 MGHRA and CDR2 YSYEKL. The CDR3 consists of 15 residues. After removal of 5 bases from V and 5 bases from J, the junction contained 6 bases not matched to a gene. Original data processing: From reference gene primer amplification, estimates of nucleated cell counts were derived. This table comes from immunoSEQ multiplex PCR, and its TCRdb copy is limited to in-frame clones, with some not included. Clone size and the V and J calls come from that table; the DNA yielded D and trimming. The sample lists 100,000 to 150,000 clones, around nine tenths occurring once. This chain joins TRBV4-1 and TRBJ1-6; 7 bases map to TRBD1. The sample comprised peripheral blood. The sequence came from a human donor in a cohort sampled during active COVID-19. This chain's CDR3 is CASSGQGTDNSPLHF. The CDR3 nucleotides are TGCGCCAGCAGCGGCCAAGGGACAGATAATTCACCCCTCCACTTT.